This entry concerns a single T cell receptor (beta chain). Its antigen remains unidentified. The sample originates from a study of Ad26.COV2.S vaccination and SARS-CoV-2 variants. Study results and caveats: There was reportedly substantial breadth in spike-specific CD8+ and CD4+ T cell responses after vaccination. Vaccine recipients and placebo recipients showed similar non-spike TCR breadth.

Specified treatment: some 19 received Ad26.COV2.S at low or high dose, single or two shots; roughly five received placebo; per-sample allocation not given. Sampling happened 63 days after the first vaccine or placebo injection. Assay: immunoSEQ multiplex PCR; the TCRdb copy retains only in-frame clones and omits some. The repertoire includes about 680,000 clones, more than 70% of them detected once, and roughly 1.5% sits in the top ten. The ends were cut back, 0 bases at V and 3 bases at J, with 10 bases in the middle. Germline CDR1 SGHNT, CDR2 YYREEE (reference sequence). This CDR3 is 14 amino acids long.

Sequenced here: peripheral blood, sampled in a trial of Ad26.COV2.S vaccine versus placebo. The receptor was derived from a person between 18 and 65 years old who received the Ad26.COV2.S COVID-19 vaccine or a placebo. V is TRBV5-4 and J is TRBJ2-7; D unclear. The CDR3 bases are TGTGCCAGCAGCTTGGGCGAGGTTGACTACGAGCAGTACTTC. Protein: CASSLGEVDYEQYF.